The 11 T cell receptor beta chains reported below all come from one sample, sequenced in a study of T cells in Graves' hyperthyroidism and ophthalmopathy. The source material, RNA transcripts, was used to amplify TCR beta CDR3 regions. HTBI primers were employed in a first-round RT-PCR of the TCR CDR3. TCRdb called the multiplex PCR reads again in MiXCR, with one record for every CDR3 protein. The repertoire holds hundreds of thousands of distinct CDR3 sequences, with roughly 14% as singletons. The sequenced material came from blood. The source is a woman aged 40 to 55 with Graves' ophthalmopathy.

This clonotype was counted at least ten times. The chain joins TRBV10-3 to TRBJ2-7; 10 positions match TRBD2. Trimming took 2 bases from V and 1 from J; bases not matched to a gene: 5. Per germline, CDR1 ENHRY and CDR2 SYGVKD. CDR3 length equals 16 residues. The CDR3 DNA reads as TGTGCCATCAGTGAGAGGCTAGCGGGAGAGTCCTACGAGCAGTACTTC. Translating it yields CAISERLAGESYEQYF.

The CDR3 sequence is CASSLVWAGSYEQYF. As DNA, the CDR3 is TGTGCCAGCAGCTTAGTCTGGGCCGGCTCCTACGAGCAGTACTTC. This chain links TRBV11-2 with TRBJ2-7, with no clear D. V lost 1 base to trimming and J lost 0 bases, with 10 bases between them. In germline, CDR1 is SGHAT, CDR2 FQNNGV. The CDR3 is 15 residues long.

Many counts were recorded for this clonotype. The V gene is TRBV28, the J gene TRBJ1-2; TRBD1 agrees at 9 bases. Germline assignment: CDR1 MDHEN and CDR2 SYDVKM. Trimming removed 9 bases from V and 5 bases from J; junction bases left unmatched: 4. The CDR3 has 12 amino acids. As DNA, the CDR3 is TGTGCCAGTTTCGACAGGGGGTATGGCTACACCTTC. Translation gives CASFDRGYGYTF.

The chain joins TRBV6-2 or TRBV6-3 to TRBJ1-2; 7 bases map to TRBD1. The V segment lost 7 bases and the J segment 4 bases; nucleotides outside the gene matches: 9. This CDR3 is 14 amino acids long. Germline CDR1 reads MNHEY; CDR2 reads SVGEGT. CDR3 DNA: TGTGCCAGCACTCCGACGGACAGGATCTATGGCTACACCTTC. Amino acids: CASTPTDRIYGYTF.

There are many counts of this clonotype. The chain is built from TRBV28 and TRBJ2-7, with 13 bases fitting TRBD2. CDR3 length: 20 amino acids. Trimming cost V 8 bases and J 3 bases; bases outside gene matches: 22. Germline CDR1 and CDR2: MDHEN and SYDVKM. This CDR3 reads CASSPYPKLAGGPTLYEQYF. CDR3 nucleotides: TGTGCCAGCTCCCCTTATCCCAAACTAGCGGGAGGGCCTACACTCTACGAGCAGTACTTC.

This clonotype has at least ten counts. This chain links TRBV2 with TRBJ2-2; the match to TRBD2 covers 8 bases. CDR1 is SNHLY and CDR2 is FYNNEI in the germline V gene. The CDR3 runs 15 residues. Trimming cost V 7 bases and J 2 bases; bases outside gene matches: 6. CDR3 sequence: CASKKREKNTGELFF. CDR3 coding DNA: TGTGCCAGCAAAAAGCGGGAGAAAAACACCGGGGAGCTGTTTTTT. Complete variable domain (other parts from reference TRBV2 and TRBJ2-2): EPEVTQTPSHQVTQMGQEVILRCVPISNHLYFYWYRQILGQKVEFLVSFYNNEISEKSEIFDDQFSVERPDGSNFTLKIRSTKLEDSAMYFCASKKREKNTGELFFGEGSRLTVL.

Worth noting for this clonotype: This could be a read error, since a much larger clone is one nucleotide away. CDR3 sequence reads: CASTRGRGNYGYTF. The DNA for the CDR3 is TGTGCCAGCACCAGGGGCAGGGGAAACTATGGCTACACCTTC. The rearrangement joins TRBV12-3 or TRBV12-4 to TRBJ1-2; TRBD1 is a possible D gene (6 bases). CDR3 length: 14 amino acids. The V and J ends lost 7 bases and 2 bases respectively, with 14 bases between them.

The CDR3 loop is CASSYKRGGTGTDTQYF. CDR3 nucleotide sequence: TGTGCCAGCAGTTACAAGAGGGGAGGGACTGGCACAGATACGCAGTATTTT. The chain recombines TRBV6-2 or TRBV6-3 with TRBJ2-3; 7 bases map to TRBD2. This CDR3 is 17 amino acids long. Per germline, CDR1 MNHEY and CDR2 SVGEGT. Trimming took 2 bases from V and 1 from J; bases not matched to a gene: 9.

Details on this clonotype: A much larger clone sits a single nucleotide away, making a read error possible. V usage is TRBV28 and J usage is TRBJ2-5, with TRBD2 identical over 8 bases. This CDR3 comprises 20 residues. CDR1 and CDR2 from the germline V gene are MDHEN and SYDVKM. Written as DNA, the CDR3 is TGTGCCAGCAGTTTAAAAGTATCTCGGATAGCGGGATCAAACCAAGGGACCCAGTACTTC. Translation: CASSLKVSRIAGSNQGTQYF.

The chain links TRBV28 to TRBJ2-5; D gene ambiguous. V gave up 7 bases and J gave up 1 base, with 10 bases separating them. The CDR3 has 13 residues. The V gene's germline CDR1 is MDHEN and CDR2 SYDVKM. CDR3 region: CASNRALQETQYF. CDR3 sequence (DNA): TGTGCCAGCAACCGGGCCCTCCAAGAGACCCAGTACTTC.

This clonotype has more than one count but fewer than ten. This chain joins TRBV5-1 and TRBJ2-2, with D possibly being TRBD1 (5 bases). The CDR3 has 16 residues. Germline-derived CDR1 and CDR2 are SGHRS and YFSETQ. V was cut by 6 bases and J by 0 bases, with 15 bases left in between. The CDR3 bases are TGCGCCAGCAACGACAGAGCAGCCGCGAACACCGGGGAGCTGTTTTTT. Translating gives CASNDRAAANTGELFF.